The rows below give T cell receptor beta chains drawn from one sample of a study of cytomegalovirus exposure and HLA in healthy donors. The protocol was immunoSEQ multiplex PCR, while the TCRdb copy is restricted to in-frame clones and leaves out a portion. The profile shows 55,000 to 70,000 clones, roughly nine tenths of them singletons. Material: PBMCs. The receptors were sampled from a man between 18 and 35 years old in good health and CMV-seronegative. Each CDR3 is given with its conserved first and last residue. Fields, in order: V gene, D gene, clone size, J gene, CDR3 protein, CDR3 DNA. The D gene is left open where the match is weak. Only some rows state a clone size, as once, few, many or a class for expanded clones.

TRBV5-4	.	.	TRBJ1-1	CASNNPLQGQGAEVFF	TGTGCCAGCAACAATCCGCTACAGGGCCAAGGTGCTGAAGTTTTCTTT
TRBV7-2	.	once	TRBJ2-1	CASLRSGADLSYNEQFF	TGTGCCAGCTTACGGTCTGGGGCGGACCTCTCCTACAATGAGCAGTTCTTC
TRBV7-9	TRBD2	.	TRBJ2-2	CASSLPRTRNTGELFF	TGTGCCAGCAGCTTACCCCGGACTAGGAACACCGGGGAGCTGTTTTTT
TRBV18	.	.	TRBJ2-4	CASSPMELSVKNIQYF	TGTGCCAGCTCACCGATGGAGCTTTCGGTCAAAAACATTCAGTACTTC
TRBV11-3	TRBD1	.	TRBJ2-7	CASSSRQGVDEQYF	TGTGCCAGCAGCTCGAGACAGGGGGTGGACGAGCAGTACTTC
TRBV6-5	.	.	TRBJ1-1	CASNPFEGRDTEAFF	TGTGCCAGCAACCCGTTTGAGGGGAGGGACACTGAAGCTTTCTTT
TRBV6-5	TRBD1	.	TRBJ2-2	CASSGQGFPTGELFF	TGTGCCAGCAGTGGACAGGGGTTCCCCACCGGGGAGCTGTTTTTT
TRBV29-1	.	.	TRBJ2-1	CSVEGEEYNEQFF	TGCAGCGTTGAAGGAGAAGAATACAATGAGCAGTTCTTC
TRBV9	.	.	TRBJ2-1	CASSGGEWGGEQFF	TGTGCCAGCAGCGGGGGAGAGTGGGGAGGTGAGCAGTTCTTC
TRBV30	.	.	TRBJ1-5	CAWSLEVFQPQHF	TGTGCCTGGAGCTTGGAGGTTTTCCAGCCCCAGCATTTT
TRBV2	TRBD1	.	TRBJ1-5	CASNRDSKNQPQHF	TGTGCCAGCAACCGGGACAGCAAGAATCAGCCCCAGCATTTT
TRBV5-4	TRBD2	.	TRBJ2-5	CASSWTSGTEETQYF	TGTGCCAGCAGCTGGACTAGCGGGACAGAAGAGACCCAGTACTTC
TRBV19	.	.	TRBJ1-4	CATKDSAANEKLFF	TGTGCCACCAAAGACAGTGCCGCTAATGAAAAACTGTTTTTT
TRBV7-8	TRBD2	.	TRBJ2-3	CASSPWGSGSSTDTQYF	TGTGCCAGCAGCCCCTGGGGTAGCGGGAGTAGCACAGATACGCAGTATTTT
TRBV30	TRBD1	.	TRBJ1-5	CAWSLQGTQPQHF	TGTGCCTGGAGCTTACAGGGGACTCAGCCCCAGCATTTT
TRBV14	TRBD2	once	TRBJ2-7	CASSQGRGAGAFYEQYF	TGTGCCAGCAGCCAAGGGCGGGGAGCGGGAGCCTTCTACGAGCAGTACTTC
TRBV28	TRBD1	.	TRBJ1-1	CASADAGTGRNTEAFF	TGTGCCAGCGCCGATGCCGGGACAGGGCGGAACACTGAAGCTTTCTTT
TRBV7-2	TRBD2	.	TRBJ2-1	CASSLGLATGGDEQFF	TGTGCCAGCAGCTTAGGATTGGCCACCGGGGGGGATGAGCAGTTCTTC
TRBV29-1	TRBD1	.	TRBJ2-7	CSVQQGSGYEQYF	TGCAGCGTTCAACAGGGGTCTGGGTACGAGCAGTACTTC
TRBV27	.	.	TRBJ1-1	CASSLNPGDTEAFF	TGTGCCAGCAGTTTAAATCCGGGGGACACTGAAGCTTTCTTT
TRBV6-1	TRBD2	.	TRBJ2-3	CASSEELAGGRGTQYF	TGTGCCAGCAGTGAAGAACTAGCGGGAGGTAGGGGTACGCAGTATTTT
TRBV29-1	.	.	TRBJ2-7	CSVQDQDKAYEQYF	TGCAGCGTGCAAGACCAGGACAAAGCCTACGAGCAGTACTTC
TRBV6-5	.	.	TRBJ1-1	CASTSVGPTEAFF	TGTGCCAGCACCTCGGTTGGGCCCACTGAAGCTTTCTTT
TRBV9	.	.	TRBJ1-2	CASSVRGWGDYGYTF	TGTGCCAGCAGCGTTCGAGGGTGGGGTGACTATGGCTACACCTTC
TRBV2	.	.	TRBJ2-5	CASSLQETQYF	TGTGCCAGCAGTTTACAAGAGACCCAGTACTTC
TRBV30	.	.	TRBJ2-7	CACSKGGTRDEQYF	TGTGCCTGCTCAAAAGGCGGTACGAGGGACGAGCAGTACTTC
TRBV5-1	TRBD1	.	TRBJ1-1	CASRLTGGTEAFF	TGCGCCAGCAGACTTACAGGGGGTACTGAAGCTTTCTTT
TRBV5-6	.	once	TRBJ2-5	CASSLELQETQYF	TGTGCCAGCAGCTTGGAATTACAAGAGACCCAGTACTTC
TRBV19	TRBD2	once	TRBJ2-1	CASSIGWQREGLDNEQFF	TGTGCCAGTAGTATAGGGTGGCAGCGGGAGGGCCTGGACAATGAGCAGTTCTTC
TRBV30	.	.	TRBJ1-5	CAWSVGTGHQPQHF	TGTGCCTGGAGTGTAGGCACAGGGCATCAGCCCCAGCATTTT
TRBV4-3	TRBD2	.	TRBJ2-2	CASSQVLAGSLELFF	TGCGCCAGCAGCCAAGTACTAGCGGGATCTTTGGAGCTGTTTTTT
TRBV5-4	TRBD2	once	TRBJ2-3	CASSLRLAGDEDTQYF	TGTGCCAGCAGCCTAAGACTAGCGGGAGACGAAGATACGCAGTATTTT
TRBV5-1	TRBD2	few	TRBJ2-3	CASSQKSGRAGTDTQYF	TGCGCCAGCAGCCAGAAAAGCGGGAGGGCCGGCACAGATACGCAGTATTTT
TRBV9	TRBD2	.	TRBJ2-1	CASSAGGEVAGVYYNEQFF	TGTGCCAGCAGCGCGGGGGGGGAAGTAGCGGGAGTTTACTACAATGAGCAGTTCTTC
TRBV5-1	.	.	TRBJ2-5	CASSLDVRETQYF	TGCGCCAGCAGCTTGGATGTCCGAGAGACCCAGTACTTC
TRBV19	TRBD2	.	TRBJ2-5	CASSFRSGTRRETQYF	TGTGCCAGTAGTTTCCGATCCGGGACTAGGAGGGAGACCCAGTACTTC
TRBV6-6	.	.	TRBJ2-7	CASTEDYEQYF	TGTGCCAGCACTGAGGACTACGAGCAGTACTTC
TRBV5-4	TRBD2	.	TRBJ2-1	CASSYPTSGRGAEQFF	TGTGCCAGCAGCTACCCGACTAGCGGGAGGGGGGCTGAGCAGTTCTTC
TRBV30	.	.	TRBJ2-7	CARSSGLYEQYF	TGTGCCCGCAGCAGCGGGCTCTACGAGCAGTACTTC
TRBV5-6	TRBD1	.	TRBJ2-7	CASSWDRGTYEQYF	TGTGCCAGCAGCTGGGACAGGGGTACCTACGAGCAGTACTTC
TRBV11-3	TRBD2	.	TRBJ2-1	CASSLDGPSGSNEQFF	TGTGCCAGCAGCTTAGATGGCCCCAGCGGGAGCAATGAGCAGTTCTTC
TRBV5-5	TRBD1	.	TRBJ2-3	CASSLEGQGKRTDTQYF	TGTGCCAGCAGCTTGGAGGGACAGGGGAAACGGACAGATACGCAGTATTTT